This section outlines one TCR beta chain sequence together with its context. This entry is derived from a study of cytomegalovirus exposure and HLA in healthy donors. Germline V gives CDR1 SNHLY, CDR2 FYNNEI. With 4 bases removed from V and 1 base from J, the gap between germline ends came to 7 bases. The CDR3 runs to 13 residues. PCR involved 60 Vbeta and 13 Jbeta primers. Sequenced by immunoSEQ multiplex PCR; TCRdb stores in-frame clones only, minus some. The data hold more than 95,000 clones, with 75% to 80% observed a single time. The chain employs TRBV2 and TRBJ2-5; D unresolved. This TCR was recovered from a man aged 60-69 years in good health and CMV-seropositive. The sequencing sample was made of PBMCs. The CDR3 spells CASSGQRQETQYF. The CDR3 nucleotides read TGTGCCAGCAGTGGCCAGCGCCAAGAGACCCAGTACTTC.